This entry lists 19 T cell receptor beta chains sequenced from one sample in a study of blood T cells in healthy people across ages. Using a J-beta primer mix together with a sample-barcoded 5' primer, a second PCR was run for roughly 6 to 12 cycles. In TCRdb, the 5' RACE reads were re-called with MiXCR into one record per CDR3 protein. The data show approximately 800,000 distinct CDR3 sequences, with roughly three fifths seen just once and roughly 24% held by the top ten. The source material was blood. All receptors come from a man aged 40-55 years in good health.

The CDR3 region is CSARQGLSEQYF. CDR3 sequence (DNA): TGCAGTGCTAGACAGGGTCTCTCCGAGCAGTACTTC. The chain joins TRBV20-1 to TRBJ2-7; the D gene is possibly TRBD1 (5 bases). The CDR3 runs to 12 residues. V gave up 2 bases and J gave up 6 bases, with 11 bases separating them. Germline V gene sequence: CDR1 DFQATT, CDR2 SNEGSKA (reference sequence).

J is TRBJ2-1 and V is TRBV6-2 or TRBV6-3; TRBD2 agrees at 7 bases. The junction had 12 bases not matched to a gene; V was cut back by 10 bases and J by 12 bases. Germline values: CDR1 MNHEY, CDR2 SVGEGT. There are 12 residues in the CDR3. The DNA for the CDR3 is TGTGCCAATGGGGACGGGGGGACGAGGCAGTTCTTC. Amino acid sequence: CANGDGGTRQFF.

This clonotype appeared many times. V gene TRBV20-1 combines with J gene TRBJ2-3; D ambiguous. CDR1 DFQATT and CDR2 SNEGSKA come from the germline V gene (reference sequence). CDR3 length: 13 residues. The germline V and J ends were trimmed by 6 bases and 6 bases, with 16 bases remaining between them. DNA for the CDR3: TGCAGTGCCCTTCAGCGAACCCCGGATACGCAGTATTTT. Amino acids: CSALQRTPDTQYF.

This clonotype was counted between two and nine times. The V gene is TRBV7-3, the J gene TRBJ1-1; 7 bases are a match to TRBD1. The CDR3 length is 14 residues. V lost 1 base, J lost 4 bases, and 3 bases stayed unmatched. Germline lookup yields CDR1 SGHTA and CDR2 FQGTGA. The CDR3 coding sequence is TGTGCCAGCAGCTTAAACAGGGGATCCACTGAAGCTTTCTTT. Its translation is CASSLNRGSTEAFF.

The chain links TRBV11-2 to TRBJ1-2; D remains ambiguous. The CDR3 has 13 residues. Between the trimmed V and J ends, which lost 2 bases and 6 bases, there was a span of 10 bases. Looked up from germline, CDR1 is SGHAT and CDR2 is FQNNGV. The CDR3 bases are TGTGCCAGCAGCTTATTACCGCGCAATGGCTACACCTTC. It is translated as CASSLLPRNGYTF.

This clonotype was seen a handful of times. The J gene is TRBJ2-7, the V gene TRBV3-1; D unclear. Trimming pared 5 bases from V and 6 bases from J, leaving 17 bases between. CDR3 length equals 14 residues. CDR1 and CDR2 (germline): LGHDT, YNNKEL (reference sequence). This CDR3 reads CASSSTRSWVEQYF. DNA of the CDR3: TGTGCCAGCAGCTCGACGAGATCCTGGGTCGAGCAGTACTTC.

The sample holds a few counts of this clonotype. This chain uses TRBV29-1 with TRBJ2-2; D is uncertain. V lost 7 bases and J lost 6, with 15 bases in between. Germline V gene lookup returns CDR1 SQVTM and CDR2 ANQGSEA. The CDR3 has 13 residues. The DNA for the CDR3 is TGCAGCGCCCGTGATGTACGTGCCGGGGAGCTGTTTTTT. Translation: CSARDVRAGELFF.

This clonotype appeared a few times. The CDR3 DNA follows: TGTGCCAGCAGTATCGCCTTAGCGGGGGAAGGGGAGACCCAGTACTTC. It specifies CASSIALAGEGETQYF. The V and J genes are TRBV12-3 or TRBV12-4 and TRBJ2-5, with TRBD2 matching 9 bases. CDR3 length equals 16 residues. With 5 bases clipped from V and 5 bases from J, the junction kept 12 bases outside the gene matches.

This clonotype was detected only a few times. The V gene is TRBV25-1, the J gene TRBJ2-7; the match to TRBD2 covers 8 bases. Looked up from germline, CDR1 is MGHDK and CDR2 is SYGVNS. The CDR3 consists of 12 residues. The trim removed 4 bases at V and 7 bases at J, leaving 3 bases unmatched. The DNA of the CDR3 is TGTGCCAGCAGTGCGGGACTAGTGGAGCAGTACTTC. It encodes CASSAGLVEQYF.

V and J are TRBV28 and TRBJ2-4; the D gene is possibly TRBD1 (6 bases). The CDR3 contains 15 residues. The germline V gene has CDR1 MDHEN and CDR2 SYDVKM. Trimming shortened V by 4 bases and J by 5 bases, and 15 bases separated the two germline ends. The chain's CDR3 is CASSSVTTGENIQYF. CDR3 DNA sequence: TGTGCCAGCAGTTCTGTCACGACAGGAGAAAACATTCAGTACTTC.

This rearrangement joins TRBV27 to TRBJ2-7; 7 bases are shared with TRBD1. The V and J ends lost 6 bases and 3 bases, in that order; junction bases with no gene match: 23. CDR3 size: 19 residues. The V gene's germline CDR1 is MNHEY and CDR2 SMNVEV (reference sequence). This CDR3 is CASSRQGQKIRPPFYEQYF. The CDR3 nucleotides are TGTGCCAGCAGCCGCCAGGGACAGAAGATCCGCCCTCCATTCTACGAGCAGTACTTC.

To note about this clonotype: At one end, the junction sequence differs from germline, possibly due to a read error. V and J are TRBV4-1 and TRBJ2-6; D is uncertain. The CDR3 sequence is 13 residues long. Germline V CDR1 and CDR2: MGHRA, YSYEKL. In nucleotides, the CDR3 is TGTGCCAGCAGCCACTCTGGGGCCAACGTCCTGACTTTC. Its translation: CASSHSGANVLTF.

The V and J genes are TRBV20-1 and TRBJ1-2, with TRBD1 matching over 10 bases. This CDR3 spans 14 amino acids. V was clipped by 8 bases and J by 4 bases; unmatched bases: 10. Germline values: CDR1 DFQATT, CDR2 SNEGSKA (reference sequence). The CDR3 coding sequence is TGCAGTACTCCCCGACAGGGGGCGGGCTATGGCTACACCTTC. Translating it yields CSTPRQGAGYGYTF.

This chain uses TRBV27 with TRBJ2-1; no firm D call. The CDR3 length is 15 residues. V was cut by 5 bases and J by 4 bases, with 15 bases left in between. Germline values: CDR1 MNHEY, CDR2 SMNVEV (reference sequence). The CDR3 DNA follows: TGTGCCAGCAGTCCCCCGACTCCGCTATACAATGAGCAGTTCTTC. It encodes CASSPPTPLYNEQFF.

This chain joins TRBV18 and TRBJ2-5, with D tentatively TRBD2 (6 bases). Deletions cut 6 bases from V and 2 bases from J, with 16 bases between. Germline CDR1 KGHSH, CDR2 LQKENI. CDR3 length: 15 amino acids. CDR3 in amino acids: CASSLPGDVQETQYF. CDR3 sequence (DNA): TGTGCCAGCTCTTTACCGGGGGATGTGCAAGAGACCCAGTACTTC.

The CDR3 DNA reads TGCAGGACGATTGACAGGGGGAGGGATGGCTACACCTTC. Translation gives CRTIDRGRDGYTF. This rearrangement joins TRBV20-1 to TRBJ1-2; 9 bases fit TRBD1. The germline V gene has CDR1 DFQATT and CDR2 SNEGSKA (reference sequence). The CDR3 spans 13 residues.

DNA for the CDR3: TGTGCCAGCAGCGAACTAGCGTACCAAGAGACCCAGTACTTC. Translated, it gives CASSELAYQETQYF. The rearrangement joins TRBV9 to TRBJ2-5; 7 positions match TRBD2. The CDR3 is made up of 14 amino acids. The junction had 2 bases not matched to a gene; V was cut back by 3 bases and J by 0 bases. Per germline, CDR1 SGDLS and CDR2 YYNGEE.

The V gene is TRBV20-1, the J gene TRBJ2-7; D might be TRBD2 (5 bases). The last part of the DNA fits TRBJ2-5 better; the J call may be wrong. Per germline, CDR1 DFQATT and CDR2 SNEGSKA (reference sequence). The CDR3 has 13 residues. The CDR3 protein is CSARDEGGGTQYF. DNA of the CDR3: TGCAGTGCTAGAGATGAGGGTGGTGGGACCCAGTACTTC.

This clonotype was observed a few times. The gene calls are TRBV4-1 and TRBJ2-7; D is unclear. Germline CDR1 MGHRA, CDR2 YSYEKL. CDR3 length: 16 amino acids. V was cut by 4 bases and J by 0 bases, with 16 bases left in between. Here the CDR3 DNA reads TGCGCCAGCAGCCCGCCTCCGGGCCCAAGCTCCTACGAGCAGTACTTC. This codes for CASSPPPGPSSYEQYF.